This T cell receptor (beta chain) appears in the sequencing data of a study of post-analysis software for immune sequencing data (dated by TCRdb to between 2015 and 2017). General notes on the study: Disease courses on record covered relapsing-remitting, secondary progressive and progressive-relapsing multiple sclerosis, though some patients had no subtype annotation. The patient repertoires were compared against approximately eleven previously published healthy control repertoires obtained from donors aged 6 to 25 years. A subset of samples was prepared in parallel using single-end sample barcoding, then pooled and co-amplified after Illumina adapter ligation.

Points the paper makes about the study in general: The multiple sclerosis patient group was slightly younger than the control group. Multiple sclerosis patients had significantly lower normalized Chao1 diversity than controls, a result that suggests substantial peripheral T-cell clonal expansion. Strong co-clustering of samples prepared in the same batch was shown by direct clustering with F measure, prompting a batch-effect correction.

To demonstrate the VDJtools post-analysis software, the study profiled TCR beta repertoires from the peripheral blood of 10 to 15 young patients with multiple sclerosis. Multiple sclerosis patients were children and adolescents aged 6 to 15 years. Library prep was done by PCR. Sequencing used an Illumina HiSeq 2500. Unique molecular identifiers were incorporated into TCR beta cDNA libraries to reduce PCR and sequencing biases. Per 1 to 10 million input T cells, approximately 500,000 cDNA molecules were obtained, such that each molecule approximated one T cell. The same protocol used for the earlier healthy control dataset was applied to prepare and sequence the patient libraries. Within a given batch, samples were prepared together, multiplexed and sequenced on the same HiSeq lane. Per the authors' processing: Raw barcoded reads were processed with MIGEC, and single-read molecular identifier groups were discarded before consensus assembly and CDR3 extraction. Clonotype tables were post-analysed with VDJtools, and diversity was normalized by down-sampling all datasets to the smallest sample size. Repertoire overlap clustering matched CDR3 amino acid but not nucleotide sequences to correct batch-related cross-sample contamination. In TCRdb, the public reads were trimmed at Q25 with fastp and aligned with MiXCR, with productive beta chains retained. Every CDR3 protein is listed once, alongside the most common genes and DNA of its rows. For this entry, the V and J calls and clone size follow TCRdb and not the study's own pipeline. This sample lists 750,000 to 950,000 distinct CDR3 sequences; roughly 46% were detected once. Roughly 4.9% of the sample is held by the ten biggest clonotypes.

About this clonotype: What this receptor recognizes is not known. This may arise from a read error, as a much more abundant clone is one base away.

The sample taken for sequencing was blood. This receptor was identified in a girl aged 5 to 17 with multiple sclerosis.

Here the CDR3 is given as CASSPKIDLGEQFF. The bases read TGCGCCAGCAGCCCCAAAATCGACCTAGGCGAGCAGTTCTTC. This chain is built from TRBV5-1 and TRBJ2-1; no confident D gene assignment can be made. From the cysteine through the phenylalanine, the CDR3 covers 14 amino acids. Left in the record is the CDR3 DNA by itself, 42 bases read in frame from the first base. From the germline V gene, CDR1 is SGHRS and CDR2 is YFSETQ. V was cut back by 4 bases and J by 10 bases, leaving a gap of 18 bases between them.